This T cell receptor beta chain is drawn from a study of cytotoxic CD8 clonotypes in ibrutinib-treated CLL. This clone was counted between two and nine times. V was trimmed by 4 bases and J by 6 bases, leaving 17 bases between them. Germline assignment: CDR1 SGHKS and CDR2 YYEKEE (reference sequence). The CDR3 loop spans 14 amino acids. Repertoires were generated with immunoSEQ multiplex PCR, while TCRdb's copy carries only in-frame clones and drops some. The sample holds approximately 340,000 clones, over 60% seen once. This sequence originates from a human donor with chronic lymphocytic leukemia. This sample comprised PBMCs, obtained after 36 months of ibrutinib treatment. The chain couples TRBV5-5 to TRBJ2-7; D possibly uses TRBD1 or TRBD2 (6 bases each). The CDR3 DNA sequence: TGTGCCAGCAGCGTACCTCCGGGGGCTGGCGAGCAGTACTTC. Protein sequence: CASSVPPGAGEQYF. Using reference TRBV5-5 and TRBJ2-7 for the parts outside the CDR3, the full variable domain is DAGVTQSPTHLIKTRGQQVTLRCSPISGHKSVSWYQQVLGQGPQFIFQYYEKEERGRGNFPDRFSARQFPNYSSELNVNALLLGDSALYLCASSVPPGAGEQYFGPGTRLTVT.